Following are 20 T cell receptor beta chains from one sample sequenced in a study of blood T cell repertoires in COVID-19. The table came from immunoSEQ multiplex PCR; TCRdb's copy has only in-frame clones and leaves some out. This table holds fewer than 200,000 clones, approximately 85% found once. Material: peripheral blood. These TCRs come from a man between 40 and 49 years old who had recovered from COVID-19.

The CDR3: CASKTGEREAFF. CDR3 DNA sequence: TGTGCCAGCAAGACAGGAGAACGAGAAGCTTTCTTT. The genes are TRBV27 and TRBJ1-1; D perhaps matches TRBD1 (6 bases). Germline values: CDR1 MNHEY, CDR2 SMNVEV (reference sequence). The CDR3 has 12 residues. V was trimmed by 7 bases and J by 8 bases, leaving 14 bases between them.

The chain has TRBV5-4 and TRBJ2-3; weak D call: TRBD1 (5 bases). The CDR3 is 12 residues long. V was clipped by 2 bases and J by 12 bases, with 13 bases between them. Germline V gene data show CDR1 as SGHNT and CDR2 as YYREEE (reference sequence). The CDR3 DNA is TGTGCCAGCAGCTTTGGAAAGGGGTTCCAGTATTTT. Its protein product is CASSFGKGFQYF. Looking up the rest from reference TRBV5-4 and TRBJ2-3 gives the full variable domain: ETGVTQSPTHLIKTRGQQVTLRCSSQSGHNTVSWYQQALGQGPQFIFQYYREEENGRGNFPPRFSGLQFPNYSSELNVNALELDDSALYLCASSFGKGFQYFGPGTRLTVL.

This clone was observed a handful of times. The gene calls are TRBV28 and TRBJ1-1; D is undetermined. The germline gives CDR1 MDHEN, CDR2 SYDVKM. CDR3 length equals 16 residues. V was cut by 3 bases and J by 0 bases, with 14 bases left in between. CDR3 in DNA: TGTGCCAGCAGTTTCGTCCCAGCTGAGGTGAACACTGAAGCTTTCTTT. Residues: CASSFVPAEVNTEAFF.

The chain recombines TRBV2 with TRBJ2-1, with 9 bases lining up with TRBD2. Per germline, CDR1 SNHLY and CDR2 FYNNEI. V lost 5 bases, J lost 4 bases, and 6 bases stayed unmatched. This CDR3 spans 15 amino acids. CDR3 amino acids: CASSSAGGRYNEQFF. The CDR3 DNA reads TGTGCCAGCAGTTCAGCGGGGGGCCGTTACAATGAGCAGTTCTTC. The full variable domain, completed using reference TRBV2 and TRBJ2-1, is EPEVTQTPSHQVTQMGQEVILRCVPISNHLYFYWYRQILGQKVEFLVSFYNNEISEKSEIFDDQFSVERPDGSNFTLKIRSTKLEDSAMYFCASSSAGGRYNEQFFGPGTRLTVL.

The genes are TRBV29-1 and TRBJ2-5; TRBD1 matches at 8 bases. The trim removed 6 bases at V and 5 bases at J, leaving 5 bases unmatched. This CDR3 spans 12 amino acids. Looked up from germline, CDR1 is SQVTM and CDR2 is ANQGSEA. This CDR3 is CSVQGAGETQYF. Here the CDR3 DNA reads TGCAGCGTCCAGGGGGCGGGCGAGACCCAGTACTTC.

The gene calls are TRBV18 and TRBJ1-1, with a tentative D call TRBD1 (5 bases). The length of the CDR3 is 14 residues. Germline CDR1 is KGHSH and CDR2 is LQKENI. Trimming cost V 3 bases and J 3 bases, with 11 bases left between them. The CDR3 region is CASSPGGGYTEAFF. DNA of the CDR3: TGTGCCAGCTCACCTGGGGGGGGGTACACTGAAGCTTTCTTT.

This chain connects TRBV24-1 to TRBJ2-7; maybe TRBD2 (5 bases). Per the germline V gene, CDR1 is KGHDR and CDR2 is SFDVKD. The CDR3 is 14 amino acids. Deletions cut 5 bases from V and 5 bases from J, with 15 bases between. In DNA, the CDR3 is TGTGCCACCAGTGGACGGGGAGCTACGGACGAGCAGTACTTC. It specifies CATSGRGATDEQYF.

V usage is TRBV6-5 and J usage is TRBJ2-1; 12 positions agree with TRBD1. V trimming: 5 bases; J trimming: 8 bases; junction bases outside the gene matches: 4. Germline CDR1 reads MNHEY; CDR2 reads SVGAGI. The CDR3 contains 14 residues. The CDR3 here is CASSRDRGRDEQFF. CDR3 nucleotides: TGTGCCAGCAGTAGGGACAGGGGGCGCGATGAGCAGTTCTTC.

The chain is built from TRBV4-2 and TRBJ2-3; 12 bases align to TRBD2. CDR1 is LGHNA and CDR2 is YNFKEQ in the germline V gene. The CDR3 sequence is 16 residues long. Losses at the gene ends were 0 bases for V and 4 bases for J; bases not matched to a gene: 2. The CDR3 reads CASSQDRTSGADTQYF. Here the CDR3 DNA reads TGTGCCAGCAGCCAAGATCGGACTAGCGGGGCAGATACGCAGTATTTT.

In its sample, this clone was seen once. The CDR3 spells CASSSHRDIRARSYTF. For the CDR3, the DNA is TGTGCCAGCAGTTCCCATCGGGACATACGAGCTCGTAGCTACACCTTC. The rearrangement uses TRBV27 and TRBJ1-2; maybe TRBD1 (6 bases). This CDR3 spans 16 amino acids. Germline-derived CDR1 and CDR2 are MNHEY and SMNVEV (reference sequence). V shed 4 bases and J shed 9 bases, with 24 bases lying between them.

V and J are TRBV2 and TRBJ1-2; 9 nucleotides match TRBD1. The CDR3 is made up of 13 amino acids. CDR1 is SNHLY and CDR2 is FYNNEI in the germline V gene. The J segment lost 7 bases and the V segment lost 6 bases, leaving 6 bases of the junction unmatched. The CDR3 sequence: CASRGTGNSGYTF. DNA for the CDR3: TGTGCCAGCAGGGGGACAGGGAATAGTGGCTACACCTTC.

This chain links TRBV6-5 with TRBJ1-3; D unresolved. Trimming cost V 9 bases and J 0 bases, with 15 bases left between them. CDR3 size: 15 residues. CDR1 and CDR2 from the germline V gene are MNHEY and SVGAGI. DNA of the CDR3: TGTGCCAGTGGCCCCCTTAAGCGCTCTGGAAACACCATATATTTT. Its protein is CASGPLKRSGNTIYF.

The V call is TRBV11-2, the J call TRBJ1-5; a weak D match, TRBD1 (6 bases). V gave up 1 base and J gave up 0 bases, with 7 bases separating them. Germline CDR1 SGHAT, CDR2 FQNNGV. The CDR3 is 15 residues long. The CDR3 DNA follows: TGTGCCAGCAGCTTAGGGGGGCCTAGCAATCAGCCCCAGCATTTT. It is translated as CASSLGGPSNQPQHF. The variable domain in full, completed from reference TRBV11-2 and TRBJ1-5, reads EAGVAQSPRYKIIEKRQSVAFWCNPISGHATLYWYQQILGQGPKLLIQFQNNGVVDDSQLPKDRFSAERLKGVDSTLKIQPAKLEDSAVYLCASSLGGPSNQPQHFGDGTRLSIL.

This clone has just one count. The CDR3 DNA is TGTGCCAGTAGTTCCGGCAGGGGGATTGAAGCTTTCTTT. Protein product: CASSSGRGIEAFF. The chain joins TRBV19 to TRBJ1-1; the match to TRBD1 covers 7 bases. CDR1 is LNHDA, CDR2 SQIVND, per germline (reference sequence). This CDR3 region has 13 residues. With V trimmed by 5 bases and J by 7 bases, 7 bases remained unmatched.

This clone was seen once. The rearrangement uses TRBV19 and TRBJ1-1; 7 bases map to TRBD1. CDR1 is LNHDA and CDR2 is SQIVND in the germline V gene (reference sequence). This CDR3 spans 14 amino acids. Unmatched junction bases numbered 7, after V lost 3 bases and J lost 6 bases. The CDR3 sequence is CASSITLGTAEAFF. The CDR3 nucleotides are TGTGCCAGTAGTATCACCCTTGGGACAGCTGAAGCTTTCTTT. The full variable domain, rest sourced from reference TRBV19 and TRBJ1-1, is DGGITQSPKYLFRKEGQNVTLSCEQNLNHDAMYWYRQDPGQGLRLIYYSQIVNDFQKGDIAEGYSVSREKKESFPLTVTSAQKNPTAFYLCASSITLGTAEAFFGQGTRLTVV.

The rearrangement uses TRBV9 and TRBJ2-5, with 7 bases matching TRBD2. J lost 4 bases, V lost 4 bases, and 13 bases had no gene match. This CDR3 is 16 amino acids long. Germline values: CDR1 SGDLS, CDR2 YYNGEE. The CDR3 region has the DNA TGTGCCAGCAGCCCCCCCCAGGCGGGAGTTGGAGAGACCCAGTACTTC. Translation gives CASSPPQAGVGETQYF.

The rearrangement links TRBV6-2 or TRBV6-3 to TRBJ2-7; D is perhaps TRBD2 (5 bases). Trimming took 5 bases from V and 1 from J, leaving 18 bases between them. The CDR3 has 16 residues. The germline CDR1 and CDR2 sequences are MNHEY and SVGEGT. The CDR3 bases are TGTGCCAGCAGTCCCCCGAATTTAGCGACTTCCTACGAGCAGTACTTC. It specifies CASSPPNLATSYEQYF.

A note on this clone: The junction departs from germline at one end; a sequencing error may be responsible. For the CDR3, the DNA is TGTGCTAGCAGCTTAGGAGCGGGCTCGGCGGGTGAGCAGTTCTTC. Translation: CASSLGAGSAGEQFF. This rearrangement joins TRBV7-7 to TRBJ2-1, with D possibly matching TRBD2 (6 bases). In germline, CDR1 is SSHAT, CDR2 FNYEAQ (reference sequence). This CDR3 spans 15 amino acids.

This chain links TRBV27 with TRBJ2-7; maybe TRBD2 (5 bases). Germline lookup yields CDR1 MNHEY and CDR2 SMNVEV (reference sequence). The CDR3 is made up of 12 amino acids. Trimming removed 4 bases at V and 7 bases at J, with 11 bases between. The CDR3: CASSSGLQEQYF. The CDR3 DNA sequence: TGTGCCAGCAGTTCAGGACTCCAGGAGCAGTACTTC.

The J gene is TRBJ1-6, the V gene TRBV7-8; D possibly corresponds to TRBD1 (5 bases). The CDR3 is 16 amino acids. V was shortened by 1 base and J by 1 base, with 8 bases between the two germline ends. Germline-derived CDR1 and CDR2 are SGHVS and FQNEAQ. DNA of the CDR3: TGTGCCAGCAGCTTAGTTCAGGGTTCCTATAATTCACCCCTCCACTTT. It codes for CASSLVQGSYNSPLHF.